A single sample is the source of the 27 T cell receptor beta chains below, sequenced in a study of cytomegalovirus exposure and HLA in healthy donors. This table comes from immunoSEQ multiplex PCR, and its TCRdb copy is limited to in-frame clones, with some not included. In the table there are roughly 130,000 clones, more than 70% of which are singletons. Specimen: PBMCs. The receptor source for this set is a man aged 25-45 years in good health and CMV-seronegative.

The chain uses TRBV30 and TRBJ2-7; D gene uncertain. The V and J ends lost 0 bases and 0 bases respectively, with 12 bases between them. Germline V gene data show CDR1 as GTSNPN and CDR2 as SVGIG (reference sequence). The length of the CDR3 is 15 residues. CDR3 residues: CAWSVVLESSYEQYF. CDR3 nucleotide sequence: TGTGCCTGGAGTGTAGTTCTAGAGAGCTCCTACGAGCAGTACTTC.

The V call is TRBV27, the J call TRBJ1-2; no definite D call. Germline lookup yields CDR1 MNHEY and CDR2 SMNVEV (reference sequence). CDR3 size: 13 residues. V lost 5 bases to trimming and J lost 5 bases, with 12 bases between them. For the CDR3, the DNA is TGTGCCAGCAGTCCCGGAGCTCGTTATGGCTACACCTTC. This translates into CASSPGARYGYTF.

V gene TRBV9 combines with J gene TRBJ2-7; TRBD1 agrees at 8 bases. CDR1 and CDR2 from the germline V gene are SGDLS and YYNGEE. The length of the CDR3 is 14 residues. The trim removed 3 bases at V and 5 bases at J, leaving 7 bases unmatched. CDR3 in DNA: TGTGCCAGCAGCGCCGACAGGGGTAGGGACGAGCAGTACTTC. It codes for CASSADRGRDEQYF.

The rearrangement links TRBV28 to TRBJ2-6, with 7 bases matching TRBD1. The CDR3 runs 16 residues. The V segment lost 6 bases and the J segment 2 bases; nucleotides outside the gene matches: 7. From germline, CDR1 is MDHEN and CDR2 SYDVKM. This CDR3 is CASRVTGNAGANVLTF. CDR3 nucleotides: TGTGCCAGCAGGGTGACAGGGAACGCTGGGGCCAACGTCCTGACTTTC.

This chain joins TRBV18 and TRBJ2-7; TRBD2 might be the D (6 bases). The CDR3 is 13 residues long. Germline CDR1 and CDR2: KGHSH and LQKENI. V dropped 2 bases and J dropped 6 bases, with 11 bases sitting between them. The CDR3: CASSPNQEGEQYF. The CDR3 coding sequence is TGTGCCAGCTCACCAAACCAGGAGGGCGAGCAGTACTTC.

This chain uses TRBV10-2 with TRBJ1-2; D is possibly TRBD1 (6 bases). The V and J ends lost 0 bases and 0 bases respectively, with 14 bases between them. The CDR3 length is 17 residues. Germline V lookup: CDR1 WSHSY, CDR2 SAAADI. The CDR3 region has the DNA TGCGCCAGCAGTGAGTCGGTTACAGGGAGAACTAACTATGGCTACACCTTC. This sequence encodes CASSESVTGRTNYGYTF.

J is TRBJ2-7 and V is TRBV11-2; TRBD2 matches 8 bases. Germline CDR1 SGHAT, CDR2 FQNNGV. Trimming removed 1 base from V and 5 bases from J; junction bases left unmatched: 7. This CDR3 contains 15 residues. CDR3 region: CASSLGGRFMDEQYF. DNA of the CDR3: TGTGCCAGCAGCTTAGGCGGGAGGTTTATGGACGAGCAGTACTTC.

V usage is TRBV18 and J usage is TRBJ1-1; D gene ambiguous. Trimming pared 2 bases from V and 4 bases from J, leaving 20 bases between. Germline-derived CDR1 and CDR2 are KGHSH and LQKENI. The CDR3 loop spans 17 amino acids. CDR3 in DNA: TGTGCCAGCTCACCATTTACCCTACCTGGTGCGGGCACTGAAGCTTTCTTT. Amino acids: CASSPFTLPGAGTEAFF.

Only a few counts were recorded for this clone. This sequence joins TRBV5-6 and TRBJ2-1, with D possibly TRBD2 on 5 matching bases. The ends were cut back, 3 bases at V and 14 bases at J, with 12 bases in the middle. Germline V gene data show CDR1 as SGHDT and CDR2 as YYEEEE. The CDR3 length is 11 residues. The CDR3 nucleotides read TGTGCCAGCAGCTCAGACTACGGCGAGTTCTTC. Residues: CASSSDYGEFF.

On this clone itself: The same CDR3 also results from other DNA sequences found in this sample. This chain links TRBV20-1 with TRBJ2-2; D may be TRBD2 (6 bases). Per the germline V gene, CDR1 is DFQATT and CDR2 is SNEGSKA (reference sequence). Trimming took 6 bases from V and 5 from J, leaving 7 bases between them. CDR3 length: 11 residues. As DNA, the CDR3 is TGCAGTGCCAGCGGGACCGGGGAGCTGTTTTTT. It specifies CSASGTGELFF.

The V call is TRBV6-5, the J call TRBJ2-5, with TRBD1 matching over 9 bases. V lost 6 bases and J lost 12; bases outside the gene matches: 5. CDR3 length: 11 residues. CDR1 MNHEY and CDR2 SVGAGI come from the germline V gene. CDR3 region: CASSFRDREYF. CDR3 sequence (DNA): TGTGCCAGCAGCTTCCGGGACAGGGAGTACTTC.

The CDR3 is CASRTTSYNEQFF. The CDR3 DNA reads as TGTGCCAGCAGAACTACCTCCTACAATGAGCAGTTCTTC. The rearrangement uses TRBV11-2 and TRBJ2-1; D ambiguous. Trimming pared 6 bases from V and 0 bases from J, leaving 6 bases between. The CDR3 runs 13 residues. Germline loops: CDR1 SGHAT, CDR2 FQNNGV. Combining the CDR3 with reference TRBV11-2 and TRBJ2-1 gives the whole variable domain EAGVAQSPRYKIIEKRQSVAFWCNPISGHATLYWYQQILGQGPKLLIQFQNNGVVDDSQLPKDRFSAERLKGVDSTLKIQPAKLEDSAVYLCASRTTSYNEQFFGPGTRLTVL.

The rearrangement links TRBV6-5 to TRBJ1-2; 8 nucleotides line up with TRBD1. Germline V gene lookup returns CDR1 MNHEY and CDR2 SVGAGI. With V trimmed by 7 bases and J by 5 bases, 6 bases remained unmatched. The CDR3 is made up of 13 amino acids. This CDR3 is CASNARQGYGYTF. The CDR3 nucleotides read TGTGCCAGCAACGCACGACAGGGGTATGGCTACACCTTC.

The rearrangement uses TRBV15 and TRBJ1-4; unclear D gene. The CDR3 totals 14 residues. Germline CDR1 reads LNHNV; CDR2 reads YYDKDF (reference sequence). V was cut by 0 bases and J by 6 bases, with 8 bases left in between. The DNA of the CDR3 is TGTGCCACCAGCAGAGACCCTACCGATGAAAAACTGTTTTTT. It translates to CATSRDPTDEKLFF.

This clone was detected once. This chain joins TRBV5-4 and TRBJ1-1; 9 bases map to TRBD1. The CDR3 runs 15 residues. Unmatched junction bases numbered 4, after V lost 4 bases and J lost 0 bases. Germline V gene data show CDR1 as SGHNT and CDR2 as YYREEE (reference sequence). In DNA, the CDR3 is TGTGCCAGCAGCGGAAGGACAGGGGTGAACACTGAAGCTTTCTTT. Translation gives CASSGRTGVNTEAFF.

The chain uses TRBV7-2 and TRBJ1-2; D gene ambiguous. V lost 5 bases and J lost 4, with 11 bases in between. Germline V gene sequence: CDR1 SGHTA, CDR2 FQGNSA. The CDR3 is 13 residues long. CDR3 in amino acids: CASSPPGSYGYTF. CDR3 nucleotides: TGTGCCAGCAGCCCCCCAGGCAGCTATGGCTACACCTTC.

The chain carries TRBV5-4 and TRBJ1-2, with 7 bases fitting TRBD1. V shed 4 bases, J shed 2 bases, and the junction held 5 bases outside the gene matches. Germline values: CDR1 SGHNT, CDR2 YYREEE (reference sequence). CDR3 size: 14 residues. CDR3 nucleotide sequence: TGTGCCAGCAGCACCGGACAGGAAAACTATGGCTACACCTTC. It encodes CASSTGQENYGYTF.

The rearrangement links TRBV7-9 to TRBJ2-2; a weak D match, TRBD2 (5 bases). The germline V gene encodes CDR1 SEHNR and CDR2 FQNEAQ (reference sequence). CDR3 length: 17 residues. Between the trimmed V and J ends, which lost 5 bases and 5 bases, there was a span of 21 bases. Written as DNA, the CDR3 is TGTGCCAGCAGCCGGTTAGTCGGGGTACGGCTGACCGGGGAGCTGTTTTTT. This sequence encodes CASSRLVGVRLTGELFF.

This chain links TRBV19 with TRBJ2-7, with TRBD1 matching over 8 bases. This CDR3 has 15 amino acids. The junction had 7 bases not matched to a gene; V was cut back by 4 bases and J by 2 bases. Per the germline V gene, CDR1 is LNHDA and CDR2 is SQIVND (reference sequence). The DNA of the CDR3 is TGTGCCAGTAGTAGGGCAGGGGGCCAACCCTACGAGCAGTACTTC. Translated: CASSRAGGQPYEQYF. Together with reference TRBV19 and TRBJ2-7, the CDR3 gives the full variable domain: DGGITQSPKYLFRKEGQNVTLSCEQNLNHDAMYWYRQDPGQGLRLIYYSQIVNDFQKGDIAEGYSVSREKKESFPLTVTSAQKNPTAFYLCASSRAGGQPYEQYFGPGTRLTVT.

The V gene is TRBV13, the J gene TRBJ2-5, with 9 bases identical to TRBD2. This CDR3 comprises 14 residues. Germline trimming cut 5 bases from V and 5 bases from J; bases unmatched to any gene: 6. Germline values: CDR1 PRHDT, CDR2 FYEKMQ (reference sequence). The CDR3 here is CASSVSGGEETQYF. The CDR3 DNA reads TGTGCCAGCAGCGTTAGCGGGGGAGAGGAGACCCAGTACTTC.

The V and J genes are TRBV27 and TRBJ2-3; 7 bases line up with TRBD2. The trim removed 5 bases at V and 0 bases at J, leaving 5 bases unmatched. This CDR3 spans 15 amino acids. CDR1 and CDR2 from the germline V gene are MNHEY and SMNVEV (reference sequence). CDR3 bases: TGTGCCAGCAGTAGCGGGACCACTAGCACAGATACGCAGTATTTT. Protein product: CASSSGTTSTDTQYF.

This clone was seen once. The V and J genes are TRBV4-3 and TRBJ2-2; TRBD2 matches at 7 bases. From germline, CDR1 is LGHNA and CDR2 YSLEER. The V segment lost 4 bases and the J segment 6 bases; nucleotides outside the gene matches: 8. CDR3 size: 15 residues. The CDR3 DNA sequence: TGCGCCAGCAGCCTCGGAGGGCGGGAGTCCGGGGAGCTGTTTTTT. It specifies CASSLGGRESGELFF.

The chain has TRBV7-9 and TRBJ1-2, with a weak D call TRBD1 (5 bases). Germline loops: CDR1 SEHNR, CDR2 FQNEAQ (reference sequence). This CDR3 has 12 amino acids. V dropped 6 bases and J dropped 10 bases, with 15 bases sitting between them. CDR3 loop: CASRQVGTDYTF. CDR3 nucleotide sequence: TGTGCCAGCAGACAGGTGGGGACTGACTACACCTTC. Full variable domain (outside the CDR3, taken from reference TRBV7-9 and TRBJ1-2): DTGVSQNPRHKITKRGQNVTFRCDPISEHNRLYWYRQTLGQGPEFLTYFQNEAQLEKSRLLSDRFSAERPKGSFSTLEIQRTEQGDSAMYLCASRQVGTDYTFGSGTRLTVV.

This clone turned up a few times. The V and J genes are TRBV6-5 and TRBJ2-7; a possible D gene is TRBD2 (5 bases). V shed 0 bases and J shed 2 bases, with 8 bases lying between them. The germline CDR1 and CDR2 sequences are MNHEY and SVGAGI. The CDR3 is 14 amino acids. CDR3 in DNA: TGTGCCAGCAGTTACTCTGACGGGACCTACGAGCAGTACTTC. This codes for CASSYSDGTYEQYF.

This chain links TRBV9 with TRBJ2-3; 8 bases match TRBD1. Looked up from germline, CDR1 is SGDLS and CDR2 is YYNGEE. The V gene end was trimmed by 4 bases and the J gene end by 4 bases; junction bases not matched to a gene: 5. This CDR3 has 14 residues. CDR3 amino acids: CASSPRQGSDTQYF. The CDR3 bases are TGTGCCAGCAGCCCGAGACAGGGGTCAGATACGCAGTATTTT. Looking up the rest from reference TRBV9 and TRBJ2-3 gives the full variable domain: DSGVTQTPKHLITATGQRVTLRCSPRSGDLSVYWYQQSLDQGLQFLIQYYNGEERAKGNILERFSAQQFPDLHSELNLSSLELGDSALYFCASSPRQGSDTQYFGPGTRLTVL.

This sequence joins TRBV10-3 and TRBJ1-1, with D tentatively TRBD1 (5 bases). The CDR3 length is 17 residues. Germline lookup yields CDR1 ENHRY and CDR2 SYGVKD. With 6 bases removed from V and 1 base from J, the gap between germline ends came to 21 bases. The CDR3 DNA follows: TGTGCCATCAGCGGAAACAGCGACCCCGGGGGGAACACTGAAGCTTTCTTT. This sequence encodes CAISGNSDPGGNTEAFF.

This sequence joins TRBV19 and TRBJ1-3; D unclear. The CDR3 is 16 amino acids. Germline loops: CDR1 LNHDA, CDR2 SQIVND (reference sequence). The V end was cut by 6 bases, the J end by 0 bases, with 15 bases between. CDR3 DNA: TGTGCCAGTAGCAGAGCGGACTCGAGCTCTGGAAACACCATATATTTT. Protein sequence: CASSRADSSSGNTIYF.